This T cell receptor (beta chain) was obtained from a study of T cells in Graves' hyperthyroidism and ophthalmopathy. Study-wide context: Peripheral blood sampling occurred at initial diagnosis, before any treatment. Whole-study findings and limits: From stable hyperthyroidism, ophthalmopathy was set apart by a 13 V-J model.

It was RNA transcripts that yielded the amplified TCR beta CDR3 regions. An initial round of RT-PCR targeting the TCR CDR3 relied on the HTBI primer set. Via MiXCR, TCRdb re-called the multiplex PCR reads, giving one row per CDR3 protein. Of fewer than 750,000 distinct CDR3 sequences detected, more than 14% appear once; the ten largest clones hold about 12%. This clonotype showed up many times. As yet, its antigen is unknown. Criteria for exclusion of patients were uncontrolled infection, other autoimmune disease, pregnancy or lactation. For the diagnoses, clinical symptoms, serum thyroxine and TRAb, thyroid ultrasound and orbital computed tomography were used. The length of the CDR3 is 15 residues. CDR1 and CDR2 from the germline V gene are MNHEY and SMNVEV (reference sequence). V lost 4 bases and J lost 4, with 16 bases in between.

J is TRBJ1-2 and V is TRBV27; no firm D call. Sequencing was done on a sample of blood. This sequence was found in a woman in her forties or fifties with Graves' ophthalmopathy. The CDR3 here is CASSSAGMMGYGYTF. DNA for the CDR3: TGTGCCAGCAGTTCGGCAGGCATGATGGGCTATGGCTACACCTTC.